A selection of T cell receptor beta chains follows, all from one sample in a study of cytomegalovirus exposure and HLA in healthy donors. The table came from immunoSEQ multiplex PCR; TCRdb's copy has only in-frame clones and leaves some out. The repertoire holds around 150,000 clones, with around three quarters as singletons. The specimen was PBMCs. Every receptor here comes from a middle-aged man in good health and CMV-seronegative. Both conserved end residues are part of each CDR3. The order of the fields is clone size, V gene, J gene, D gene, CDR3 length, CDR3 protein, CDR3 DNA. The D gene is left open where the match is weak. Rows may omit the clone size; those that give it use once, few, many or a size class.

size: -
V: TRBV7-8
J: TRBJ2-5
D: TRBD1
length: 18
CDR3: CASSLALGQGAGQETQYF
DNA: TGTGCCAGCAGCTTAGCGTTGGGACAGGGGGCAGGCCAAGAGACCCAGTACTTC

size: -
V: TRBV7-2
J: TRBJ1-3
D: TRBD1
length: 16
CDR3: CASSLVNRGAGNTIYF
DNA: TGTGCCAGCAGCTTAGTAAACAGGGGAGCTGGAAACACCATATATTTT

size: few
V: TRBV7-8
J: TRBJ2-7
D: -
length: 16
CDR3: CASSFGGQGSSYEQYF
DNA: TGTGCCAGCAGCTTTGGAGGGCAGGGCTCCTCCTACGAGCAGTACTTC

size: -
V: TRBV28
J: TRBJ2-7
D: -
length: 19
CDR3: CASSFPPEEGGISSYEQYF
DNA: TGTGCCAGCAGTTTCCCGCCCGAGGAGGGGGGGATCAGCTCCTACGAGCAGTACTTC

size: -
V: TRBV20-1
J: TRBJ2-5
D: -
length: 10
CDR3: CSAQKETQYF
DNA: TGCAGTGCCCAGAAGGAGACCCAGTACTTC

size: once
V: TRBV4-1
J: TRBJ2-5
D: -
length: 15
CDR3: CASSRLPGFQETQYF
DNA: TGCGCCAGCAGCCGGCTTCCAGGGTTCCAAGAGACCCAGTACTTC

size: -
V: TRBV4-1
J: TRBJ2-7
D: TRBD2
length: 15
CDR3: CASSPHAGGLYEQYF
DNA: TGCGCCAGCAGCCCCCATGCGGGGGGTTTATACGAGCAGTACTTC

size: -
V: TRBV7-2
J: TRBJ2-1
D: -
length: 16
CDR3: CASSLALRGEYNEQFF
DNA: TGTGCCAGCAGCTTAGCGCTCAGGGGGGAATACAATGAGCAGTTCTTC

size: -
V: TRBV18
J: TRBJ1-6
D: -
length: 15
CDR3: CASSPLGQSNSPLHF
DNA: TGTGCCAGCTCACCGTTAGGACAGTCTAATTCACCCCTCCACTTT

size: -
V: TRBV10-3
J: TRBJ2-7
D: TRBD2
length: 14
CDR3: CAISETSGTYEQYF
DNA: TGTGCCATCAGTGAAACTAGCGGGACGTACGAGCAGTACTTC

size: -
V: TRBV14
J: TRBJ1-2
D: -
length: 15
CDR3: CASSQAGGVGNGYTF
DNA: TGTGCCAGCAGCCAAGCGGGAGGGGTAGGAAATGGCTACACCTTC

size: -
V: TRBV19
J: TRBJ2-4
D: TRBD2
length: 17
CDR3: CASSLGLAALPKNIQYF
DNA: TGTGCCAGTAGTCTGGGACTAGCGGCCCTTCCCAAAAACATTCAGTACTTC

size: -
V: TRBV27
J: TRBJ2-5
D: TRBD2
length: 13
CDR3: CALLGGSGETQYF
DNA: TGTGCCCTATTGGGGGGGTCCGGAGAGACCCAGTACTTC

size: -
V: TRBV6-1
J: TRBJ2-7
D: TRBD1
length: 14
CDR3: CASSEVQGFDEQYF
DNA: TGTGCCAGCAGTGAAGTACAGGGGTTCGACGAGCAGTACTTC

size: -
V: TRBV19
J: TRBJ2-3
D: -
length: 16
CDR3: CASSLHARSSTDTQYF
DNA: TGTGCCAGTAGTCTTCACGCGCGGTCTAGCACAGATACGCAGTATTTT

size: -
V: TRBV6-5
J: TRBJ1-4
D: -
length: 15
CDR3: CASSYDRQENEKLFF
DNA: TGTGCCAGCAGTTACGACAGGCAGGAGAATGAAAAACTGTTTTTT

size: few
V: TRBV29-1
J: TRBJ2-3
D: TRBD1
length: 13
CDR3: CSVEGARADTQYF
DNA: TGCAGCGTCGAGGGGGCGCGGGCAGATACGCAGTATTTT

size: -
V: TRBV11-2
J: TRBJ1-6
D: TRBD1
length: 13
CDR3: CASSLEQGGSLHF
DNA: TGTGCCAGCAGCTTAGAACAGGGGGGGTCCCTCCACTTT

size: -
V: TRBV11-2
J: TRBJ2-3
D: -
length: 16
CDR3: CASSISAGTSTDTQYF
DNA: TGTGCCAGCAGCATATCCGCGGGGACCAGCACAGATACGCAGTATTTT

size: few
V: TRBV5-1
J: TRBJ2-7
D: -
length: 15
CDR3: CASSRLTGTSYEQYF
DNA: TGCGCCAGCAGCCGCTTGACAGGTACATCCTACGAGCAGTACTTC

size: few
V: TRBV18
J: TRBJ2-5
D: -
length: 13
CDR3: CASSPPAGGTQYF
DNA: TGTGCCAGCTCACCACCTGCCGGGGGAACCCAGTACTTC